This T cell receptor (beta chain) was obtained from a study of blood T cell repertoires in COVID-19. Overall study context: The United States, Italy and Spain supplied acute and convalescent COVID-19 samples.

During active infection, Seattle patients enrolled and were then monitored through disease. Original data processing: Estimated nucleated cell counts came from reference gene primer amplification. Only in-frame clones appear in the TCRdb table, and some are missing; sequencing was by immunoSEQ multiplex PCR. V, J and clone size were drawn from that table, and D and trimming were deduced from the DNA. The sample comprises tens of thousands of clones, 80% to 95% of which are singletons, and 6.5% to 8.5% rests with the top ten. Between the trimmed V and J ends, which lost 4 bases and 5 bases, there was a span of 8 bases. This CDR3 is 12 amino acids long. Germline loops: CDR1 LNHDA, CDR2 SQIVND (reference sequence).

Sequencing was performed on peripheral blood. This receptor was identified in a man younger than 35 with COVID-19, enrolled during active disease. The chain has TRBV19 and TRBJ2-5; the D gene is possibly TRBD1 (5 bases). CDR3 sequence: CASSTPGETQYF. The CDR3 DNA reads TGTGCCAGTAGTACCCCAGGGGAGACCCAGTACTTC. The full variable domain, rest sourced from reference TRBV19 and TRBJ2-5, is DGGITQSPKYLFRKEGQNVTLSCEQNLNHDAMYWYRQDPGQGLRLIYYSQIVNDFQKGDIAEGYSVSREKKESFPLTVTSAQKNPTAFYLCASSTPGETQYFGPGTRLLVL.